The clone carrying this TCR beta chain was picked up one time. The CDR3 loop spans 14 amino acids. Germline V gives CDR1 SGHRS, CDR2 YFSETQ. V lost 4 bases, J lost 4 bases, and 5 bases stayed unmatched. Survey-level immunoSEQ sequencing profiled the TCR beta repertoire. The table came from immunoSEQ multiplex PCR; TCRdb's copy has only in-frame clones and leaves some out. The table has 68,000 or so clones, about 93% seen once. The source of this sequence is a man aged 40-55 years with rheumatoid arthritis. V is TRBV5-1 and J is TRBJ2-5; 9 bases map to TRBD1. Source material: PBMCs. The CDR3 bases are TGCGCCAGCAGCGGAGGACAGGGGACAGAGACCCAGTACTTC. Translating gives CASSGGQGTETQYF.